This T cell receptor beta chain was captured in a study of OX40 agonist ivuxolimab in advanced cancers. Study-wide context: Ivuxolimab, an agonistic anti-OX40 (CD134) antibody, was given to patients. Patients treated during dose escalation were battling hepatocellular carcinoma, melanoma, renal cell or head and neck cancer. Study results and caveats: At 0.1 to 3.0 mg/kg and by week 6, CD4+ and CD8+ T cells in the blood had expanded clonally.

In regard to this clone: What it recognizes is unknown.

Systemic immunosuppression or autoimmune disease history was grounds to exclude patients. TCRdb keeps only in-frame clones here, not all; method: immunoSEQ multiplex PCR. This sample has tens of thousands of clones, with roughly 90% found just once. Between the trimmed V and J ends, which lost 4 bases and 2 bases, there was a span of 2 bases. The CDR3 spans 11 residues. Germline-derived CDR1 and CDR2 are MNHNS and SASEGT. Here the sequenced sample was CD4+ or CD8+ T cells sorted from blood, taken in a trial of the OX40 agonist ivuxolimab. This chain links TRBV6-1 with TRBJ2-5; D remains ambiguous. The clonotype was recovered from an adult with an advanced solid tumor such as melanoma, head and neck, liver or kidney cancer. For the CDR3, the DNA is TGTGCCAGCAGTGTACAAGAGACCCAGTACTTC. As protein: CASSVQETQYF.